These 22 T cell receptor beta chains came from one sample sequenced in a study of OX40 agonist ivuxolimab in advanced cancers. Measured with immunoSEQ multiplex PCR; TCRdb has only the in-frame clones, and not every one. Among about 47,000 clones, roughly 87% were seen once, and the ten largest hold roughly 13%. Specimen: CD4+ or CD8+ T cells sorted from blood, collected in a trial of the OX40 agonist ivuxolimab. These TCRs come from an adult with an advanced solid tumor such as melanoma, head and neck, liver or kidney cancer.

V gene TRBV4-1 combines with J gene TRBJ2-1, with 10 bases aligning to TRBD2. CDR3 length: 15 residues. Losses at the gene ends were 5 bases for V and 1 base for J; bases not matched to a gene: 2. CDR1 and CDR2 from the germline V gene are MGHRA and YSYEKL. CDR3: CASSWTSGSYNEQFF. The CDR3 bases are TGCGCCAGCAGCTGGACTAGCGGATCCTACAATGAGCAGTTCTTC.

The chain couples TRBV20-1 to TRBJ2-7; D unclear. This CDR3 has 11 residues. Trimming took off 3 bases at V and 7 bases at J, with 10 bases between the two ends. Germline V gene sequence: CDR1 DFQATT, CDR2 SNEGSKA (reference sequence). The CDR3 DNA is TGCAGTGCTAGTACCTCCCGGGAGCAGTACTTC. It is translated as CSASTSREQYF.

This clone was seen more than once but under ten times. The rearrangement uses TRBV11-1 and TRBJ2-3, with 14 positions matching TRBD2. The V and J ends lost 4 bases and 4 bases, in that order; junction bases with no gene match: 4. Germline CDR1 and CDR2: SGHAT and FQDESV (reference sequence). The CDR3 totals 16 residues. The CDR3 sequence is CASSSGLAGVADTQYF. Written as DNA, the CDR3 is TGTGCCAGCAGCTCGGGACTAGCGGGAGTTGCAGATACGCAGTATTTT.

This chain links TRBV21-1 with TRBJ2-7; the table names TRBD1, a call not compared with the DNA. TRBV21-1 is a listed pseudogene. The CDR3 sequence is 20 residues long. CDR3 amino acids: CASSKAGNPTGTLPAYEQYF. Written as DNA, the CDR3 is TGTGCCAGCAGCAAAGCCGGGAACCCGACAGGGACTCTACCGGCCTACGAGCAGTACTTC.

The CDR3 region is CASSRGLSNYGYTF. CDR3 sequence (DNA): TGTGCCAGCAGTAGGGGACTTTCGAACTATGGCTACACCTTC. The chain carries TRBV2 and TRBJ1-2; TRBD1 might be the D (5 bases). Trimming pared 5 bases from V and 2 bases from J, leaving 12 bases between. CDR1 is SNHLY and CDR2 is FYNNEI in the germline V gene. The CDR3 has 14 residues. Drawing the rest from reference TRBV2 and TRBJ1-2, the complete variable domain is EPEVTQTPSHQVTQMGQEVILRCVPISNHLYFYWYRQILGQKVEFLVSFYNNEISEKSEIFDDQFSVERPDGSNFTLKIRSTKLEDSAMYFCASSRGLSNYGYTFGSGTRLTVV.

V is TRBV15 and J is TRBJ2-7; 10 bases line up with TRBD2. Unmatched junction bases numbered 5, after V lost 1 base and J lost 5 bases. CDR3 length: 15 residues. The germline V gene has CDR1 LNHNV and CDR2 YYDKDF (reference sequence). The CDR3 coding sequence is TGTGCCACCAGCAGAGGGGCTAGCGGGAGTAACGAGCAGTACTTC. Amino acids: CATSRGASGSNEQYF.

The chain uses TRBV28 and TRBJ2-7; 7 positions agree with TRBD2. The trim removed 7 bases at V and 3 bases at J, leaving 12 bases unmatched. Looked up from germline, CDR1 is MDHEN and CDR2 is SYDVKM. CDR3 length: 15 amino acids. The CDR3 DNA sequence: TGTGCCAGCACCCCCGGGGGAGCGGGGAGCTACGAGCAGTACTTC. It yields the protein CASTPGGAGSYEQYF. The full variable domain, in which reference TRBV28 and TRBJ2-7 provide the parts outside the CDR3, is DVKVTQSSRYLVKRTGEKVFLECVQDMDHENMFWYRQDPGLGLRLIYFSYDVKMKEKGDIPEGYSVSREKKERFSLILESASTNQTSMYLCASTPGGAGSYEQYFGPGTRLTVT.

This clone was picked up a small number of times. The chain carries TRBV19 and TRBJ2-7; 13 bases fit TRBD2. This CDR3 is built from 15 residues. The V gene's germline CDR1 is LNHDA and CDR2 SQIVND (reference sequence). The trim removed 5 bases at V and 6 bases at J, leaving 7 bases unmatched. The CDR3 reads CASSGGLAGRGEQYF. CDR3 DNA sequence: TGTGCCAGTAGTGGGGGACTAGCGGGAAGAGGCGAGCAGTACTTC. The full variable domain, in which reference TRBV19 and TRBJ2-7 provide the parts outside the CDR3, is DGGITQSPKYLFRKEGQNVTLSCEQNLNHDAMYWYRQDPGQGLRLIYYSQIVNDFQKGDIAEGYSVSREKKESFPLTVTSAQKNPTAFYLCASSGGLAGRGEQYFGPGTRLTVT.

The chain couples TRBV27 to TRBJ2-1, with D possibly TRBD2 on 5 matching bases. Germline V gene sequence: CDR1 MNHEY, CDR2 SMNVEV (reference sequence). Trimming removed 10 bases from V and 4 bases from J, with 17 bases in between. The CDR3 length is 14 residues. The CDR3 region has the DNA TGTGCCATTGCCCGACCCGGCGGGTACAATGAGCAGTTCTTC. Amino acid sequence: CAIARPGGYNEQFF.

The chain recombines TRBV2 with TRBJ2-3; D remains unclear. There are 14 residues in the CDR3. Germline lookup yields CDR1 SNHLY and CDR2 FYNNEI. V was pared by 8 bases and J by 0 bases, with 12 bases between. CDR3 region: CASAPDPSTDTQYF. In nucleotides, the CDR3 is TGTGCCAGCGCCCCCGACCCGAGCACAGATACGCAGTATTTT. Filled out from reference TRBV2 and TRBJ2-3, the complete variable domain reads EPEVTQTPSHQVTQMGQEVILRCVPISNHLYFYWYRQILGQKVEFLVSFYNNEISEKSEIFDDQFSVERPDGSNFTLKIRSTKLEDSAMYFCASAPDPSTDTQYFGPGTRLTVL.

This chain's CDR3 is CASGTGRSPLHF. For the CDR3, the DNA is TGTGCCAGCGGGACGGGGCGTTCACCCCTCCACTTT. The chain employs TRBV25-1 and TRBJ1-6; TRBD1 is a possible D gene (5 bases). CDR1 is MGHDK, CDR2 SYGVNS, per germline. The ends were cut back, 8 bases at V and 9 bases at J, with 11 bases in the middle. CDR3 length: 12 amino acids.

J is TRBJ1-2 and V is TRBV2; no firm D call. V lost 0 bases and J 4 bases, leaving 9 bases between the germline ends. This CDR3 region has 14 residues. Germline V lookup: CDR1 SNHLY, CDR2 FYNNEI. The chain's CDR3 is CASSEALLGYGYTF. The CDR3 DNA sequence: TGTGCCAGCAGTGAAGCGCTTCTTGGCTATGGCTACACCTTC.

The chain uses TRBV5-1 and TRBJ1-2; maybe TRBD1 (5 bases). The CDR3 is 14 amino acids. Trimming cost V 2 bases and J 9 bases, with 17 bases left between them. CDR1 is SGHRS, CDR2 YFSETQ, per germline. DNA for the CDR3: TGCGCCAGCAGCTTAGGCAGGGAAATGTATCGCTACACCTTC. Amino acid sequence: CASSLGREMYRYTF.

The chain joins TRBV28 to TRBJ2-7, with TRBD1 matching 9 bases. The junction had 8 bases not matched to a gene; V was cut back by 1 base and J by 7 bases. CDR1 and CDR2 from the germline V gene are MDHEN and SYDVKM. The CDR3 has 15 residues. DNA of the CDR3: TGTGCCAGCAGTTTATTAACAGGGGGCCCGGTGGAGCAGTACTTC. It codes for CASSLLTGGPVEQYF.

In this sample, this clone turned up a few times. V gene TRBV7-2 combines with J gene TRBJ2-5; D might be TRBD1 or TRBD2, each matching 5 bases. The CDR3 sequence is 16 residues long. The V end lost 2 bases, the J end lost 5 bases, and 18 bases lay between the germline ends. Germline V gene sequence: CDR1 SGHTA, CDR2 FQGNSA. CDR3 nucleotide sequence: TGTGCCAGCAGCTTATCTGGGCCAGGGAGTCGGGAGACCCAGTACTTC. Amino acids: CASSLSGPGSRETQYF.

CDR3 loop: CASSSDTGYTF. The CDR3 DNA follows: TGTGCCAGCAGTTCCGACACTGGCTACACCTTC. The chain links TRBV5-4 to TRBJ1-2; D is uncertain. CDR3 length equals 11 residues. V was cut by 5 bases and J by 7 bases, with 9 bases left in between. Germline V gene lookup returns CDR1 SGHNT and CDR2 YYREEE (reference sequence).

The chain recombines TRBV10-2 with TRBJ2-1; 7 bases line up with TRBD1. J was trimmed by 5 bases and V by 5 bases; bases with no gene match: 3. The CDR3 consists of 13 residues. The germline gives CDR1 WSHSY, CDR2 SAAADI. The CDR3 nucleotides read TGCGCCAGCAGTCCGACAGGGCACAATGAGCAGTTCTTC. It translates to CASSPTGHNEQFF.

This clone has just a few counts. The gene calls are TRBV7-9 and TRBJ2-3; 7 nucleotides agree with TRBD2. Looked up from germline, CDR1 is SEHNR and CDR2 is FQNEAQ (reference sequence). The CDR3 spans 14 residues. The V gene end was trimmed by 5 bases and the J gene end by 7 bases; junction bases not matched to a gene: 9. CDR3 sequence: CASSLRGRGNTQYF. Here the CDR3 DNA reads TGTGCCAGCAGCCTCCGTGGGAGGGGAAATACGCAGTATTTT.

The chain couples TRBV5-8 to TRBJ1-1, with a weak D call TRBD1 (5 bases). Looked up from germline, CDR1 is SGHTS and CDR2 is YDEGEE. The V and J ends lost 4 bases and 1 base respectively, with 11 bases between them. The CDR3 runs to 14 residues. CDR3 in amino acids: CASSPQDSNTEAFF. The CDR3 DNA is TGTGCCAGCAGCCCACAGGATTCGAACACTGAAGCTTTCTTT. Full variable domain (rest looked up from reference TRBV5-8 and TRBJ1-1): EAGVTQSPTHLIKTRGQQATLRCSPISGHTSVYWYQQALGLGLQFLLWYDEGEERNRGNFPPRFSGRQFPNYSSELNVNALELEDSALYLCASSPQDSNTEAFFGQGTRLTVV.

The chain uses TRBV4-2 and TRBJ2-7; 10 nucleotides line up with TRBD2. The length of the CDR3 is 18 residues. Germline V gene sequence: CDR1 LGHNA, CDR2 YNFKEQ. The ends lost 0 bases at V and 7 bases at J; junction bases unmatched: 15. CDR3: CASSQESFGLAGAGEQYF. DNA for the CDR3: TGTGCCAGCAGCCAAGAAAGCTTCGGTCTAGCGGGAGCTGGGGAGCAGTACTTC.

The CDR3 DNA is TGTGCCAGCAGTTTAAATTTGAGGAATGAGCAGTTCTTC. It translates to CASSLNLRNEQFF. The chain recombines TRBV28 with TRBJ2-1, with unresolved D. There are 13 residues in the CDR3. Per the germline V gene, CDR1 is MDHEN and CDR2 is SYDVKM. Trimming shortened V by 2 bases and J by 7 bases, and 9 bases separated the two germline ends.

The V and J genes are TRBV27 and TRBJ2-2, with 7 bases fitting TRBD1. Germline lookup yields CDR1 MNHEY and CDR2 SMNVEV (reference sequence). Trimming cost V 7 bases and J 4 bases; bases outside gene matches: 12. The length of the CDR3 is 16 residues. CDR3 coding DNA: TGTGCCAGCAATTCCAGGACAGGTTTTGTCACCGGGGAGCTGTTTTTT. Protein: CASNSRTGFVTGELFF.